The rows below give T cell receptor beta chains drawn from one sample of a study of blood T cell repertoires in COVID-19. Sequencing was performed with immunoSEQ multiplex PCR; in TCRdb, only in-frame clones are kept and a portion is missing. The sample records about 140,000 clones, about 90% being singletons. The sequencing input was PBMCs or T cells enriched from blood (not recorded which). Receptors originate from a man aged 60 to 69 who had recovered from COVID-19. Each CDR3 is given with its conserved first and last residue. D genes are given only for firm matches. The size field is filled for only some rows; it gives once, few, many or a size class.

CDR3aa: CASSTDEGGEQYF
CDR3nt: TGTGCCAGCAGTACTGACGAGGGAGGCGAGCAGTACTTC
v_gene: TRBV6-4
j_gene: TRBJ2-7
abundance: .
d_gene: .

CDR3aa: CASSPTVLSAYEQYF
CDR3nt: TGTGCCAGCAGCCCTACGGTCCTGAGCGCCTACGAGCAGTACTTC
v_gene: TRBV7-8
j_gene: TRBJ2-7
abundance: .
d_gene: .

CDR3aa: CASTGVASGNTIYF
CDR3nt: TGTGCCAGTACAGGGGTAGCCTCTGGAAACACCATATATTTT
v_gene: TRBV28
j_gene: TRBJ1-3
abundance: .
d_gene: TRBD1

CDR3aa: CSVRTANQPQHF
CDR3nt: TGCAGCGTCCGGACAGCGAATCAGCCCCAGCATTTT
v_gene: TRBV29-1
j_gene: TRBJ1-5
abundance: few
d_gene: .

CDR3aa: CASSWASYEQYF
CDR3nt: TGTGCCAGCAGCTGGGCGAGTTACGAGCAGTACTTC
v_gene: TRBV7-8
j_gene: TRBJ2-7
abundance: .
d_gene: .

CDR3aa: CSVGRGGTGELFF
CDR3nt: TGCAGCGTTGGTAGGGGTGGCACCGGGGAGCTGTTTTTT
v_gene: TRBV29-1
j_gene: TRBJ2-2
abundance: .
d_gene: .

CDR3aa: CASSLGGVANTEAFF
CDR3nt: TGTGCCAGCAGTTTAGGAGGGGTGGCGAACACTGAAGCTTTCTTT
v_gene: TRBV27
j_gene: TRBJ1-1
abundance: .
d_gene: .

CDR3aa: CASSLWDRDEQYF
CDR3nt: TGTGCCAGCAGCCTATGGGACAGGGACGAGCAGTACTTC
v_gene: TRBV11-2
j_gene: TRBJ2-7
abundance: .
d_gene: TRBD1

CDR3aa: CASSKTGGASPLHF
CDR3nt: TGTGCCAGCAGCAAGACAGGAGGTGCCTCACCCCTCCACTTT
v_gene: TRBV6-5
j_gene: TRBJ1-6
abundance: .
d_gene: .

CDR3aa: CASSPPGSERGETQYF
CDR3nt: TGTGCCAGCTCACCACCGGGGTCGGAACGCGGGGAGACCCAGTACTTC
v_gene: TRBV18
j_gene: TRBJ2-5
abundance: .
d_gene: .

CDR3aa: CASSQVQRVQPQHF
CDR3nt: TGTGCCAGCAGCCAAGTTCAGAGGGTTCAACCCCAGCATTTT
v_gene: TRBV4-2
j_gene: TRBJ1-5
abundance: .
d_gene: .

CDR3aa: CASSRRGGQETQYF
CDR3nt: TGTGCCAGCAGTCGGCGGGGGGGCCAAGAGACCCAGTACTTC
v_gene: TRBV6-5
j_gene: TRBJ2-5
abundance: .
d_gene: TRBD2

CDR3aa: CAWILAGDWAGYEQYF
CDR3nt: TGTGCCTGGATCCTAGCGGGAGATTGGGCCGGGTACGAGCAGTACTTC
v_gene: TRBV30
j_gene: TRBJ2-7
abundance: .
d_gene: TRBD2

CDR3aa: CASSLVGGDEKLFF
CDR3nt: TGTGCCAGCAGCTTAGTAGGGGGCGATGAAAAACTGTTTTTT
v_gene: TRBV7-8
j_gene: TRBJ1-4
abundance: few
d_gene: TRBD1

CDR3aa: CASSPRFSEAFF
CDR3nt: TGTGCCAGCTCCCCGAGGTTCAGCGAAGCTTTCTTT
v_gene: TRBV18
j_gene: TRBJ1-1
abundance: .
d_gene: .

CDR3aa: CASRRTASGANVLTF
CDR3nt: TGTGCCAGCAGGAGGACAGCCTCAGGGGCCAACGTCCTGACTTTC
v_gene: TRBV27
j_gene: TRBJ2-6
abundance: .
d_gene: .

CDR3aa: CASSVASHEQFF
CDR3nt: TGTGCCAGCAGCGTAGCTAGTCATGAGCAGTTCTTC
v_gene: TRBV9
j_gene: TRBJ2-1
abundance: .
d_gene: .

CDR3aa: CASSLGGGTTDTQYF
CDR3nt: TGTGCCAGCAGCTTAGGCGGAGGAACTACAGATACGCAGTATTTT
v_gene: TRBV7-2
j_gene: TRBJ2-3
abundance: .
d_gene: .

CDR3aa: CASRSGGQETQYF
CDR3nt: TGCGCCAGCAGAAGCGGGGGGCAAGAGACCCAGTACTTC
v_gene: TRBV5-1
j_gene: TRBJ2-5
abundance: .
d_gene: TRBD2

CDR3aa: CASSLDRAFWEQYF
CDR3nt: TGTGCCAGCAGTTTGGACAGGGCTTTTTGGGAGCAGTACTTC
v_gene: TRBV28
j_gene: TRBJ2-7
abundance: .
d_gene: TRBD1

CDR3aa: CASNQGAGFSETQYF
CDR3nt: TGTGCCAGCAATCAGGGGGCGGGTTTCTCCGAGACCCAGTACTTC
v_gene: TRBV2
j_gene: TRBJ2-5
abundance: .
d_gene: TRBD1

CDR3aa: CATSGGNRFGYTF
CDR3nt: TGTGCCACCTCCGGAGGGAATCGGTTTGGCTACACCTTC
v_gene: TRBV19
j_gene: TRBJ1-2
abundance: .
d_gene: .

CDR3aa: CASSLGTGCFF
CDR3nt: TGTGCCAGCAGTTTAGGGACAGGGTGTTTCTTC
v_gene: TRBV12-3/TRBV12-4
j_gene: TRBJ2-1
abundance: .
d_gene: TRBD1

CDR3aa: CSVEDGFKTTQETQYF
CDR3nt: TGCAGCGTTGAAGATGGTTTCAAGACAACACAAGAGACCCAGTACTTC
v_gene: TRBV29-1
j_gene: TRBJ2-5
abundance: few
d_gene: .

CDR3aa: CSASHRVGAFF
CDR3nt: TGCAGTGCTTCGCACAGGGTAGGAGCTTTCTTT
v_gene: TRBV20-1
j_gene: TRBJ1-1
abundance: .
d_gene: .

CDR3aa: CATSANTGTGGTEAFF
CDR3nt: TGTGCCACCAGTGCTAATACCGGGACAGGAGGAACTGAAGCTTTCTTT
v_gene: TRBV24-1
j_gene: TRBJ1-1
abundance: .
d_gene: TRBD1

CDR3aa: CASSVDRTGFTDTQYF
CDR3nt: TGTGCCAGCAGCGTCGATCGGACAGGATTCACAGATACGCAGTATTTT
v_gene: TRBV9
j_gene: TRBJ2-3
abundance: .
d_gene: TRBD1

CDR3aa: CAIFGEEGYGYTF
CDR3nt: TGTGCCATCTTCGGGGAAGAGGGCTATGGCTACACCTTC
v_gene: TRBV10-3
j_gene: TRBJ1-2
abundance: .
d_gene: .

CDR3aa: CASSYSRGYEQYF
CDR3nt: TGTGCCAGCAGTTACTCACGGGGGTACGAGCAGTACTTC
v_gene: TRBV6-5
j_gene: TRBJ2-7
abundance: .
d_gene: .

CDR3aa: CASSTSDRVHEQYF
CDR3nt: TGCGCCAGCAGCACTTCAGACAGGGTACACGAGCAGTACTTC
v_gene: TRBV5-1
j_gene: TRBJ2-7
abundance: .
d_gene: TRBD1

CDR3aa: CASSFPAGAGITGELFF
CDR3nt: TGTGCCAGCAGTTTCCCCGCGGGAGCGGGAATCACCGGGGAGCTGTTTTTT
v_gene: TRBV27
j_gene: TRBJ2-2
abundance: .
d_gene: TRBD2

CDR3aa: CASRTQQGNYGYTF
CDR3nt: TGTGCCAGTAGGACACAACAGGGGAACTATGGCTACACCTTC
v_gene: TRBV19
j_gene: TRBJ1-2
abundance: .
d_gene: TRBD1

CDR3aa: CAISESVGGVANEQFF
CDR3nt: TGTGCCATCAGTGAGTCGGTGGGAGGTGTCGCCAATGAGCAGTTCTTC
v_gene: TRBV10-3
j_gene: TRBJ2-1
abundance: .
d_gene: .

CDR3aa: CASSLGSGDEQYF
CDR3nt: TGTGCCAGCAGCTTAGGGTCAGGGGACGAGCAGTACTTC
v_gene: TRBV7-9
j_gene: TRBJ2-7
abundance: .
d_gene: .

CDR3aa: CASSRGQGSLGQYF
CDR3nt: TGTGCCAGCAGCAGAGGACAGGGGAGTCTAGGGCAGTACTTC
v_gene: TRBV11-2
j_gene: TRBJ2-7
abundance: .
d_gene: TRBD1

CDR3aa: CATSDPGLAGISGELFF
CDR3nt: TGTGCCACCAGTGACCCAGGACTAGCGGGAATTTCCGGGGAGCTGTTTTTT
v_gene: TRBV24-1
j_gene: TRBJ2-2
abundance: .
d_gene: TRBD2

CDR3aa: CATSGDRASWDTGELFF
CDR3nt: TGTGCCACCAGTGGGGACAGGGCGAGTTGGGACACCGGGGAGCTGTTTTTT
v_gene: TRBV24-1
j_gene: TRBJ2-2
abundance: .
d_gene: TRBD1

CDR3aa: CATSTSRGSYEQYF
CDR3nt: TGTGCCACCAGCACCTCTAGGGGTAGCTACGAGCAGTACTTC
v_gene: TRBV15
j_gene: TRBJ2-7
abundance: .
d_gene: .

CDR3aa: CASSARTGPNPTDTQYF
CDR3nt: TGTGCCAGTAGTGCGCGGACAGGCCCCAACCCCACAGATACGCAGTATTTT
v_gene: TRBV19
j_gene: TRBJ2-3
abundance: .
d_gene: TRBD1

CDR3aa: CASTSGSWETQYF
CDR3nt: TGTGCCAGCACTAGCGGGAGTTGGGAGACCCAGTACTTC
v_gene: TRBV12-3/TRBV12-4
j_gene: TRBJ2-5
abundance: few
d_gene: TRBD2

CDR3aa: CASSVAFNYGYTF
CDR3nt: TGTGCCAGCAGCGTAGCGTTTAACTATGGCTACACCTTC
v_gene: TRBV9
j_gene: TRBJ1-2
abundance: .
d_gene: .

CDR3aa: CASSRDTGGDGYTF
CDR3nt: TGTGCCAGCTCACGGGATACAGGGGGCGATGGCTACACCTTC
v_gene: TRBV18
j_gene: TRBJ1-2
abundance: .
d_gene: TRBD1

CDR3aa: CATSQSSTGSNQPQHF
CDR3nt: TGTGCCACCAGTCAATCATCGACAGGTTCCAATCAGCCCCAGCATTTT
v_gene: TRBV24-1
j_gene: TRBJ1-5
abundance: once
d_gene: .

CDR3aa: CATGDRTLEQYF
CDR3nt: TGTGCCACCGGGGACAGGACTTTGGAGCAGTACTTC
v_gene: TRBV10-3
j_gene: TRBJ2-7
abundance: .
d_gene: TRBD1

CDR3aa: CASSPLPGGMTSPLHF
CDR3nt: TGTGCCAGCAGTCCACTCCCCGGGGGTATGACCTCACCCCTCCACTTT
v_gene: TRBV6-4
j_gene: TRBJ1-6
abundance: once
d_gene: .

CDR3aa: CASRSDGTYEQYF
CDR3nt: TGTGCCAGCAGATCGGACGGGACCTACGAGCAGTACTTC
v_gene: TRBV5-6
j_gene: TRBJ2-7
abundance: .
d_gene: .

CDR3aa: CASSLPGLYNEQFF
CDR3nt: TGTGCCAGCAGCTTACCGGGGTTGTACAATGAGCAGTTCTTC
v_gene: TRBV7-9
j_gene: TRBJ2-1
abundance: few
d_gene: .

CDR3aa: CASSQILAGQDTQYF
CDR3nt: TGCGCCAGCAGCCAGATACTAGCGGGGCAAGATACGCAGTATTTT
v_gene: TRBV4-1
j_gene: TRBJ2-3
abundance: .
d_gene: TRBD2

CDR3aa: CASTGQGYGEQYF
CDR3nt: TGTGCCAGCACAGGACAGGGGTACGGCGAGCAGTACTTC
v_gene: TRBV2
j_gene: TRBJ2-7
abundance: .
d_gene: TRBD1

CDR3aa: CASSEPAGGDTEAFF
CDR3nt: TGTGCCAGCAGTGAACCCGCTGGGGGGGACACTGAAGCTTTCTTT
v_gene: TRBV6-1
j_gene: TRBJ1-1
abundance: .
d_gene: .

CDR3aa: CASSNERGGNTGELFF
CDR3nt: TGTGCCAGCAGCAATGAGCGGGGGGGCAACACCGGGGAGCTGTTTTTT
v_gene: TRBV7-7
j_gene: TRBJ2-2
abundance: .
d_gene: TRBD2

CDR3aa: CASSAQQETQYF
CDR3nt: TGCGCCAGCAGCGCCCAGCAAGAGACCCAGTACTTC
v_gene: TRBV5-1
j_gene: TRBJ2-5
abundance: .
d_gene: .

CDR3aa: CASSTGLAGGSYEQYF
CDR3nt: TGTGCCAGTAGTACCGGACTAGCGGGGGGAAGCTACGAGCAGTACTTC
v_gene: TRBV19
j_gene: TRBJ2-7
abundance: once
d_gene: TRBD2

CDR3aa: CASSPYLGVEETQYF
CDR3nt: TGTGCCAGCAGCCCTTATCTAGGGGTGGAAGAGACCCAGTACTTC
v_gene: TRBV3-1/TRBV3-2
j_gene: TRBJ2-5
abundance: .
d_gene: .

CDR3aa: CASSQDRSNEKLFF
CDR3nt: TGTGCCAGCTCACAGGACAGGTCTAATGAAAAACTGTTTTTT
v_gene: TRBV18
j_gene: TRBJ1-4
abundance: .
d_gene: TRBD1

CDR3aa: CASSGSARLAGGPGPDTQYF
CDR3nt: TGTGCCAGCAGCGGGTCGGCCAGGTTAGCGGGGGGGCCTGGCCCAGATACGCAGTATTTT
v_gene: TRBV21-1
j_gene: TRBJ2-3
abundance: .
d_gene: .

CDR3aa: CASSGGGLAGGPRNEQFF
CDR3nt: TGTGCCAGCAGCGGGGGTGGACTAGCGGGAGGGCCGCGCAATGAGCAGTTCTTC
v_gene: TRBV9
j_gene: TRBJ2-1
abundance: .
d_gene: TRBD2

CDR3aa: CASSGTGNQPQHF
CDR3nt: TGTGCCAGCAGTGGGACAGGGAATCAGCCCCAGCATTTT
v_gene: TRBV25-1
j_gene: TRBJ1-5
abundance: .
d_gene: TRBD1